A single sample gave rise to the 15 T cell receptor beta chains below, sequenced in a study of blood T cell repertoires in COVID-19. Using immunoSEQ multiplex PCR, the repertoire was profiled, and TCRdb retains in-frame clones only, with some absent. The sample yields approximately 160,000 clones, around four fifths seen once. Input material: PBMCs or T cells enriched from blood (not recorded which). The receptors were gathered from a woman aged 50 to 60 who had recovered from COVID-19.

The J gene is TRBJ1-1, the V gene TRBV9, with D perhaps matching TRBD1 (6 bases). Germline CDR1 and CDR2: SGDLS and YYNGEE. This CDR3 is 15 amino acids long. Deletions cut 0 bases from V and 6 bases from J, with 15 bases between. The DNA for the CDR3 is TGTGCCAGCAGCGTAGCCGGGGGGCTCTCGGCTGAAGCTTTCTTT. Protein sequence: CASSVAGGLSAEAFF.

The gene calls are TRBV28 and TRBJ1-2; 11 bases match TRBD1. The CDR3 is 15 amino acids. From germline, CDR1 is MDHEN and CDR2 SYDVKM. The trim removed 6 bases at V and 3 bases at J, leaving 6 bases unmatched. CDR3 protein: CASRKDRGLYYGYTF. The DNA for the CDR3 is TGTGCCAGCAGGAAGGACAGGGGGCTTTACTATGGCTACACCTTC.

The V call is TRBV5-3, the J call TRBJ2-5; D might be TRBD2 (6 bases). TRBV5-3 falls under the ORF class, with uncertain function. Deletions cut 4 bases from V and 5 bases from J, with 15 bases between. The CDR3 has 14 residues. In DNA form, the CDR3 reads TGTGCCAGAAGCGCCGGCCTGGGGAGGGAGACCCAGTACTTC. Its protein is CARSAGLGRETQYF.

This chain links TRBV5-1 with TRBJ2-6; D remains unclear. CDR3 length equals 15 residues. Germline V lookup: CDR1 SGHRS, CDR2 YFSETQ. Trimming left V 4 bases short and J 4 bases short, with 12 bases between. CDR3 sequence: CASSQKLRGANVLTF. As DNA, the CDR3 is TGCGCCAGCAGCCAAAAACTGAGAGGGGCCAACGTCCTGACTTTC.

The table lists this clone with many counts. The sample carries other DNA sequences with the same CDR3. The chain has TRBV9 and TRBJ2-1, with 7 bases lining up with TRBD2. Germline loops: CDR1 SGDLS, CDR2 YYNGEE. V was pared by 3 bases and J by 1 base, with 4 bases of the junction left unmatched. This CDR3 has 15 amino acids. This CDR3 reads CASSESGISYNEQFF. DNA for the CDR3: TGTGCCAGCAGCGAAAGCGGGATATCCTACAATGAGCAGTTCTTC.

V usage is TRBV5-5 and J usage is TRBJ2-2, with 12 bases that match TRBD1. The germline CDR1 and CDR2 sequences are SGHKS and YYEKEE (reference sequence). CDR3 length: 17 residues. V was clipped by 5 bases and J by 6 bases; unmatched bases: 11. Written as DNA, the CDR3 is TGTGCCAGCAGTAAGGGACAGGGGGCGGTTTCGTCCGGGGAGCTGTTTTTT. Translation: CASSKGQGAVSSGELFF.

The chain has TRBV9 and TRBJ1-6; TRBD1 is a possible D gene (6 bases). The CDR3 extends over 15 amino acids. V dropped 3 bases and J dropped 7 bases, with 14 bases sitting between them. Germline CDR1 is SGDLS and CDR2 is YYNGEE. For the CDR3, the DNA is TGTGCCAGCAGCGACCGACAGGTGGTCAATTCACCCCTCCACTTT. This sequence encodes CASSDRQVVNSPLHF.

This chain joins TRBV30 and TRBJ1-5; TRBD1 aligns across 8 bases. Germline CDR1 and CDR2: GTSNPN and SVGIG (reference sequence). V was pared by 2 bases and J by 1 base, with 7 bases of the junction left unmatched. This CDR3 is built from 16 residues. CDR3 DNA: TGTGCCTGGAGTTACGGACAGGGACCGAGCAATCAGCCCCAGCATTTT. This encodes CAWSYGQGPSNQPQHF. Full variable domain (rest looked up from reference TRBV30 and TRBJ1-5): SQTIHQWPATLVQPVGSPLSLECTVEGTSNPNLYWYRQAAGRGLQLLFYSVGIGQISSEVPQNLSASRPQDRQFILSSKKLLLSDSGFYLCAWSYGQGPSNQPQHFGDGTRLSIL.

The chain has TRBV5-1 and TRBJ1-1; the D is unclear. Trimming left V 1 base short and J 2 bases short, with 6 bases between. Per the germline V gene, CDR1 is SGHRS and CDR2 is YFSETQ. This CDR3 comprises 13 residues. The CDR3 here is CASSLNVNTEAFF. The CDR3 DNA reads as TGCGCCAGCAGCTTGAATGTAAACACTGAAGCTTTCTTT. The whole variable domain, filled in from reference TRBV5-1 and TRBJ1-1, reads KAGVTQTPRYLIKTRGQQVTLSCSPISGHRSVSWYQQTPGQGLQFLFEYFSETQRNKGNFPGRFSGRQFSNSRSEMNVSTLELGDSALYLCASSLNVNTEAFFGQGTRLTVV.

The gene calls are TRBV7-9 and TRBJ1-1; 11 positions agree with TRBD1. The CDR3 has 13 residues. CDR1 is SEHNR and CDR2 is FQNEAQ in the germline V gene (reference sequence). After removal of 5 bases from V and 11 bases from J, the junction contained 7 bases not matched to a gene. This CDR3 reads CASSPGQGETAFF. CDR3 in DNA: TGTGCCAGCAGCCCGGGACAGGGGGAAACGGCTTTCTTT.

The CDR3 bases are TGTGCCAGCAGCTACGGGACAGGTCAAGAGACCCAGTACTTC. Amino acids: CASSYGTGQETQYF. This sequence joins TRBV5-4 and TRBJ2-5; 8 bases align to TRBD1. Looked up from germline, CDR1 is SGHNT and CDR2 is YYREEE (reference sequence). Germline trimming cut 3 bases from V and 2 bases from J; bases unmatched to any gene: 3. The CDR3 length is 14 residues. The full variable domain, completed using reference TRBV5-4 and TRBJ2-5, is ETGVTQSPTHLIKTRGQQVTLRCSSQSGHNTVSWYQQALGQGPQFIFQYYREEENGRGNFPPRFSGLQFPNYSSELNVNALELDDSALYLCASSYGTGQETQYFGPGTRLLVL.

V and J are TRBV5-4 and TRBJ1-1; TRBD1 matches 8 bases. This CDR3 has 12 residues. V gave up 7 bases and J gave up 4 bases; unmatched junction bases: 3. Germline assignment: CDR1 SGHNT and CDR2 YYREEE (reference sequence). In nucleotides, the CDR3 is TGTGCCAGCGAAACAGGGGGCACTGAAGCTTTCTTT. Translation gives CASETGGTEAFF.

The chain has TRBV18 and TRBJ2-7; 7 nucleotides agree with TRBD1. This CDR3 contains 15 residues. Per the germline V gene, CDR1 is KGHSH and CDR2 is LQKENI. Trimming at V came to 3 bases and at J to 7 bases, leaving 12 bases not matched to a gene. This chain's CDR3 is CASSPRPDRPGEQYV. CDR3 DNA: TGTGCCAGCTCACCTCGGCCGGACAGGCCGGGAGAGCAGTACGTC.

The chain recombines TRBV28 with TRBJ1-5, with unresolved D. V lost 7 bases to trimming and J lost 4 bases, with 14 bases between them. Germline V gives CDR1 MDHEN, CDR2 SYDVKM. The CDR3 runs to 14 residues. The CDR3 coding sequence is TGTGCCAGCACCCACGGGATGGGAAATCAGCCCCAGCATTTT. It translates to CASTHGMGNQPQHF.

The chain recombines TRBV14 with TRBJ1-1, with a possible D match to TRBD1 (5 bases). Germline CDR1 reads SGHDN; CDR2 reads FVKESK. Trimming took 4 bases from V and 11 from J, leaving 17 bases between them. CDR3 length: 13 amino acids. Written as DNA, the CDR3 is TGTGCCAGCAGCCTATCCGGTTTCGGGGGGGCTTTCTTT. Its translation is CASSLSGFGGAFF.